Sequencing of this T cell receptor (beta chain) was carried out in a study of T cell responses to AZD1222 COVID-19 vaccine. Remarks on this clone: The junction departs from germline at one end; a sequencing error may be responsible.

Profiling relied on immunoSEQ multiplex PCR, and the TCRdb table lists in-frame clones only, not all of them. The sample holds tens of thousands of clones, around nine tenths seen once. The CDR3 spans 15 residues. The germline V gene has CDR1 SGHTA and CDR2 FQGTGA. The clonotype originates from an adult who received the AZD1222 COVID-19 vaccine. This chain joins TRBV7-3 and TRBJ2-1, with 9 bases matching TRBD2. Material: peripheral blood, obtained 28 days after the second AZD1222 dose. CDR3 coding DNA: TGTGCCAGCAGCGGTAGCGGGGGCGCCTACAGTGAGCAGTTCTTC. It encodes CASSGSGGAYSEQFF.